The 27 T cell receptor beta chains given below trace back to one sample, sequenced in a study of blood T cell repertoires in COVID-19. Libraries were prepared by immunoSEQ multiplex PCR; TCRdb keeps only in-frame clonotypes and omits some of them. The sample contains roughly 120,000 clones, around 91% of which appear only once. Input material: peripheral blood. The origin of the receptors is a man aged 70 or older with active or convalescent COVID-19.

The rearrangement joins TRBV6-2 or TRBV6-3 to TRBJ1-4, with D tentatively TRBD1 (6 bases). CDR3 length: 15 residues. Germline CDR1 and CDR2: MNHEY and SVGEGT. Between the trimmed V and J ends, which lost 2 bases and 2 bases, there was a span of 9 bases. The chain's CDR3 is CASSYRGGTNEKLFF. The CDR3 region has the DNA TGTGCCAGCAGTTACCGCGGGGGCACTAATGAAAAACTGTTTTTT.

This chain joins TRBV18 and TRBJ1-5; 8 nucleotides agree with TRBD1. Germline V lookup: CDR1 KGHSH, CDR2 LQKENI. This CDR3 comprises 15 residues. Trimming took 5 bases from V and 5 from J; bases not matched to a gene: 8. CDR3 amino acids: CASSYGQGWDQPQHF. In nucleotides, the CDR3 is TGTGCCAGCTCATACGGACAGGGATGGGATCAGCCCCAGCATTTT. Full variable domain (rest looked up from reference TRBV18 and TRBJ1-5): NAGVMQNPRHLVRRRGQEARLRCSPMKGHSHVYWYRQLPEEGLKFMVYLQKENIIDESGMPKERFSAEFPKEGPSILRIQQVVRGDSAAYFCASSYGQGWDQPQHFGDGTRLSIL.

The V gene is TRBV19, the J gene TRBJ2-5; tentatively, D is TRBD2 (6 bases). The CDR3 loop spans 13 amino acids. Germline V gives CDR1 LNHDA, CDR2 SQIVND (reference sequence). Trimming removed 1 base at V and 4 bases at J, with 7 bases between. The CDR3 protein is CASSIGAGETQYF. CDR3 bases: TGTGCCAGTAGTATAGGAGCGGGAGAGACCCAGTACTTC.

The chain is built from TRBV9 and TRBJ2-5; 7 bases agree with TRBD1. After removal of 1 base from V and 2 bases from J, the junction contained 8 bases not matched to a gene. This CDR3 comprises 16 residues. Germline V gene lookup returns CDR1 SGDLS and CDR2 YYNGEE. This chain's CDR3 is CASSVSGQLLQETQYF. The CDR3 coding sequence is TGTGCCAGCAGCGTATCGGGACAGCTGCTTCAAGAGACCCAGTACTTC.

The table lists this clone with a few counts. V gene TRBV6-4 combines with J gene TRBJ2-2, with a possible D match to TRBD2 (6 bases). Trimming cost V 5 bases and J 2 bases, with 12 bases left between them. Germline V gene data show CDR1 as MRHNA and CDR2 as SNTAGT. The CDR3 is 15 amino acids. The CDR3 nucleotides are TGTGCCAGCAGTCGGGGGAATACAAACACCGGGGAGCTGTTTTTT. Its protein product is CASSRGNTNTGELFF.

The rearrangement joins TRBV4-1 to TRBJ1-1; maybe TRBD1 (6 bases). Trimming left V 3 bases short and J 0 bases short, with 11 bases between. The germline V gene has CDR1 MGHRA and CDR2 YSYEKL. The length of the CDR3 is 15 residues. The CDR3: CASSHADRLNTEAFF. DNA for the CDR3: TGCGCCAGCAGCCACGCGGACAGACTGAACACTGAAGCTTTCTTT.

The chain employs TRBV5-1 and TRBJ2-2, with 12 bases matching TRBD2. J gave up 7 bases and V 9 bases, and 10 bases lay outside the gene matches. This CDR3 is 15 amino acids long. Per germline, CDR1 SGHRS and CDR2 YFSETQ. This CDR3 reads CATRLAGGPDGELFF. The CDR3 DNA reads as TGCGCCACCCGCCTAGCGGGAGGGCCCGACGGGGAGCTGTTTTTT.

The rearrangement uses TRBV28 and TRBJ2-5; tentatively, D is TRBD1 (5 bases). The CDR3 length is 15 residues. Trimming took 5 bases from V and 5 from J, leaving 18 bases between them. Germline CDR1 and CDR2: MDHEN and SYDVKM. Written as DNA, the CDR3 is TGTGCCAGCAGTGGGGCAGGGATGAATAGGGAGACCCAGTACTTC. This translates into CASSGAGMNRETQYF.

CDR3 in amino acids: CASSAGQQETQYF. The CDR3 nucleotides read TGCGCCAGCAGCGCGGGACAGCAAGAGACCCAGTACTTC. The chain uses TRBV5-1 and TRBJ2-5; D is perhaps TRBD1 (7 bases). V dropped 4 bases and J dropped 2 bases, with 9 bases sitting between them. This CDR3 region has 13 residues. Germline loops: CDR1 SGHRS, CDR2 YFSETQ.

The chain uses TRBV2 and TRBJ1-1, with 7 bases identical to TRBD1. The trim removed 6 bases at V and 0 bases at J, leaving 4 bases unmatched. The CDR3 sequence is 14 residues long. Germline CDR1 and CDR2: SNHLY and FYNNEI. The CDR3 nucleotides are TGTGCCAGCAGCGAGGGACAGATGAACACTGAAGCTTTCTTT. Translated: CASSEGQMNTEAFF.

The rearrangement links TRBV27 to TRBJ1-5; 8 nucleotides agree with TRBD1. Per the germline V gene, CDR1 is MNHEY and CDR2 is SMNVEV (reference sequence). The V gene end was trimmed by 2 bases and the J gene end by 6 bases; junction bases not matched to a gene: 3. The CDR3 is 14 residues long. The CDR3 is CASSLARGLQPQHF. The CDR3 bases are TGTGCCAGCAGTTTAGCCAGGGGGCTTCAGCCCCAGCATTTT.

The CDR3 loop is CATRFTGDSPLHF. DNA for the CDR3: TGTGCCACCCGGTTTACAGGGGATTCACCCCTCCACTTT. The chain employs TRBV27 and TRBJ1-6, with TRBD1 matching over 7 bases. After removal of 10 bases from V and 8 bases from J, the junction contained 8 bases not matched to a gene. The length of the CDR3 is 13 residues. Germline lookup yields CDR1 MNHEY and CDR2 SMNVEV (reference sequence).

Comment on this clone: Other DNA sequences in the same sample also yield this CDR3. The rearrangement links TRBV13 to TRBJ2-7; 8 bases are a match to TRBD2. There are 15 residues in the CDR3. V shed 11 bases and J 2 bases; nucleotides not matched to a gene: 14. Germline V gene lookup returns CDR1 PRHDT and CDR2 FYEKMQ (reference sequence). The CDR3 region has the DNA TGTGCCCCCCGGCCCGGGGGGGGGCTAACCTACGAGCAGTACTTC. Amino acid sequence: CAPRPGGGLTYEQYF.

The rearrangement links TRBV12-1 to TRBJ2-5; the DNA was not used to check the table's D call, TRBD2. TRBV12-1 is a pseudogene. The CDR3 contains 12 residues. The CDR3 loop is CASRGGAETQYF. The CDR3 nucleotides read TGTGCCAGCAGGGGGGGGGCCGAGACCCAGTACTTC.

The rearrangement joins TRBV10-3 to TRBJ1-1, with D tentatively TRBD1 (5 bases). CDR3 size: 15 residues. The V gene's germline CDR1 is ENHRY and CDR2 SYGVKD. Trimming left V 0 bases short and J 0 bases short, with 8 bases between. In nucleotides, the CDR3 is TGTGCCATCAGTGAGTCAACAGGTTTGAACACTGAAGCTTTCTTT. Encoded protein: CAISESTGLNTEAFF.

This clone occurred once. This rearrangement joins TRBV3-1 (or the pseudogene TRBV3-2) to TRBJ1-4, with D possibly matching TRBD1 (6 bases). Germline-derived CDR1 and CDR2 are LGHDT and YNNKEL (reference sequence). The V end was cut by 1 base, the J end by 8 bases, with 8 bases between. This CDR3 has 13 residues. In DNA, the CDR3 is TGTGCCAGCAGCCAAGCCGGGACAGAAAAACTGTTTTTT. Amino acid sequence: CASSQAGTEKLFF.

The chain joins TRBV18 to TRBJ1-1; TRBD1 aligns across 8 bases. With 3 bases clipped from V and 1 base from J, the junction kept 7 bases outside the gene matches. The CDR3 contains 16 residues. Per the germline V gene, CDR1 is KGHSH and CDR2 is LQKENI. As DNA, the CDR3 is TGTGCCAGCTCACCCTCTCCAGGGGGCCGGAACACTGAAGCTTTCTTT. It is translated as CASSPSPGGRNTEAFF.

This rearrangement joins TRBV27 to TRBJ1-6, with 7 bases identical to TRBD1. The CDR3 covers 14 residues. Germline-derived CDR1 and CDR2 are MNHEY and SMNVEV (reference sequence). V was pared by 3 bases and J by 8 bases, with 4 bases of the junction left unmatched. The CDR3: CASSLGRGYSPLHF. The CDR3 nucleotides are TGTGCCAGCAGTTTGGGCAGGGGGTATTCACCCCTCCACTTT.

CDR3 sequence (DNA): TGTGCCAGCAGTGAAGGGGGGCGTCAGGGCAGATCACCCCTCCACTTT. Its translation is CASSEGGRQGRSPLHF. The chain has TRBV2 and TRBJ1-6; perhaps TRBD1 as D (6 bases). CDR3 size: 16 residues. Looked up from germline, CDR1 is SNHLY and CDR2 is FYNNEI. Between the trimmed V and J ends, which lost 1 base and 10 bases, there was a span of 17 bases.

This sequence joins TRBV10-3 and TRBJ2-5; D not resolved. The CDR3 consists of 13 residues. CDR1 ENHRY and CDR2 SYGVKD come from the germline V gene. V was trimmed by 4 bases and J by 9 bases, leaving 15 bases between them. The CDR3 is CAISVFLSQAQYF. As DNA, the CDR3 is TGTGCCATCAGTGTTTTCCTGTCCCAGGCCCAGTACTTC.

CDR3 nucleotide sequence: TGTGCCAGCAGGCCCGACAGGGGGCTGAACACCGGGGAGCTGTTTTTT. This sequence encodes CASRPDRGLNTGELFF. The chain is built from TRBV27 and TRBJ2-2, with 10 bases that match TRBD1. The germline gives CDR1 MNHEY, CDR2 SMNVEV (reference sequence). Trimming removed 6 bases from V and 1 base from J; junction bases left unmatched: 5. CDR3 length: 16 residues.

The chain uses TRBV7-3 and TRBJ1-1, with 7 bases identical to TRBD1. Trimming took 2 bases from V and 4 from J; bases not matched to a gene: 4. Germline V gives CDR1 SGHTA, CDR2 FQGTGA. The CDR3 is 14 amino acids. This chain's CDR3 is CASSLEGAATEAFF. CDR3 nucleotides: TGTGCCAGCAGCTTAGAGGGGGCGGCCACTGAAGCTTTCTTT.

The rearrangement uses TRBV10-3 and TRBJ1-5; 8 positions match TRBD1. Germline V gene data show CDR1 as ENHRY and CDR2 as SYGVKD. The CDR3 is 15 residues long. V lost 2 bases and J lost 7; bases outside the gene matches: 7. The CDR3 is CAISEQTGVGQPQHF. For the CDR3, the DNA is TGTGCCATCAGTGAGCAGACAGGGGTCGGCCAGCCCCAGCATTTT.

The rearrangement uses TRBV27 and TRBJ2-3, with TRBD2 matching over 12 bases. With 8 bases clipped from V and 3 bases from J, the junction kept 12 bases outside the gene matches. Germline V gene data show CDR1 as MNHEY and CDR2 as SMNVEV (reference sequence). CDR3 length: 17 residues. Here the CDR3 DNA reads TGTGCCAGCCAACCGTCTAGCGGGAGGGTATGGACAGATACGCAGTATTTT. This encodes CASQPSSGRVWTDTQYF.

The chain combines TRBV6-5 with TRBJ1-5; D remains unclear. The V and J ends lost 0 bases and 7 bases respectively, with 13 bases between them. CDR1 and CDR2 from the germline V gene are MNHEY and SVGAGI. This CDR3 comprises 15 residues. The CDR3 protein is CASSYSWRSEQPQHF. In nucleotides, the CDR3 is TGTGCCAGCAGTTACTCTTGGCGGTCGGAACAGCCCCAGCATTTT.

The CDR3 sequence: CASSFPGFVSNQPQHF. Written as DNA, the CDR3 is TGTGCCAGCAGTTTCCCAGGGTTTGTAAGCAATCAGCCCCAGCATTTT. The rearrangement joins TRBV28 to TRBJ1-5; possibly TRBD1 for D (5 bases). Per the germline V gene, CDR1 is MDHEN and CDR2 is SYDVKM. This CDR3 is 16 amino acids long. Trimming removed 3 bases from V and 1 base from J, with 13 bases in between.

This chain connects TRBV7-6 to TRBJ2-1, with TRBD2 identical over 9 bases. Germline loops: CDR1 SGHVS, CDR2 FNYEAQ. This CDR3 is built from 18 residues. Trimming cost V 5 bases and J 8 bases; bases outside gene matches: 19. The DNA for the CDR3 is TGTGCCAGCAGCGATAACCCCCAGGATAGCGGGAGTATCTATGAGCAGTTCTTC. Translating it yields CASSDNPQDSGSIYEQFF.